The clone carrying this T cell receptor beta chain appeared many times. Its matching antigen is unknown. This entry comes from a study of early T cells in non-severe SARS-CoV-2 infection. Study-level background: The study sequenced bulk RNA from unsorted whole blood, with chains unpaired.

Individual cDNA molecules were tagged with unique molecular identifiers. TCRdb re-called the 5' RACE reads with MiXCR, one entry per CDR3 protein. The sample has some 96,000 distinct CDR3 sequences, over 10% seen once. Regarding the study as a whole: Sequences matched to VDJdb favored anti-spike CD8 responses, while private and CD4 specificities were missed.

This CDR3 comprises 10 residues. V was pared by 6 bases and J by 7 bases, with 0 bases of the junction left unmatched. The V and J genes are TRBV12-3 or TRBV12-4 and TRBJ2-7; 7 bases fit TRBD1. The sequence derives from an adult who was a healthcare worker with PCR-confirmed SARS-CoV-2 infection or an uninfected control (not recorded which). Sequencing was carried out using whole blood. Here the CDR3 DNA reads TGTGCCAGCAGGACAGGGGAGCAGTACTTC. Protein sequence: CASRTGEQYF.